This TCR beta chain was profiled in a study of neoadjuvant anti-PD-1 for oral cavity cancer. Germline loops: CDR1 SQVTM, CDR2 ANQGSEA. Trimming took 7 bases from V and 4 from J, leaving 8 bases between them. This CDR3 is built from 11 residues. This table comes from immunoSEQ multiplex PCR, and its TCRdb copy is limited to in-frame clones, with some not included. The table records approximately 72,000 clones, over 70% of them present only once. The patients had HPV-negative, locally advanced oral cavity squamous cell carcinoma. No culture or expansion preceded analysis of these blood cells. The sample here was PBMCs, taken before nivolumab (anti-PD-1) treatment. The origin of this receptor is a person between 40 and 79 years old with oral cavity squamous cell carcinoma. The chain recombines TRBV29-1 with TRBJ2-1; a weak D match, TRBD2 (5 bases). In nucleotides, the CDR3 is TGCAGCGGTGGGAGATACAATGAGCAGTTCTTC. The encoded protein is CSGGRYNEQFF.